The rows below give T cell receptor beta chains drawn from one sample of a study of cytomegalovirus exposure and HLA in healthy donors. Profiled with immunoSEQ multiplex PCR; TCRdb holds only in-frame clones, not every one. The sample lists 150,000 to 200,000 clones, about 81% seen once, with 1.5% to 1.9% in the top ten. The sample was PBMCs. The source is a man aged 35 to 55 in good health and CMV-seronegative. The CDR3 runs from the conserved cysteine through the conserved F or W. A D gene is named only where the DNA matches it firmly. Part of the rows lack a size; the others show once, few, many or a class for expanded clones.

abundance: .; j_gene: TRBJ2-5; v_gene: TRBV28; d_gene: TRBD1; CDR3nt: TGTGCCAGCAGGGCGAGGGGGCCCTATTACTTC; CDR3aa: CASRARGPYYF
abundance: few; j_gene: TRBJ1-4; v_gene: TRBV10-3; d_gene: TRBD1; CDR3nt: TGTGCCATTGCTGGGGACAGGGGAAATGAAAAACTGTTTTTT; CDR3aa: CAIAGDRGNEKLFF
abundance: .; j_gene: TRBJ2-3; v_gene: TRBV29-1; d_gene: TRBD1; CDR3nt: TGCAGCGTGGCCGGGACAGAATTCACAGATACGCAGTATTTT; CDR3aa: CSVAGTEFTDTQYF
abundance: once; j_gene: TRBJ2-7; v_gene: TRBV5-4; d_gene: TRBD1; CDR3nt: TGTGCCAGCAGCTTGGAGACAGGGGTCTACGAGCAGTACTTC; CDR3aa: CASSLETGVYEQYF
abundance: .; j_gene: TRBJ1-2; v_gene: TRBV5-1; d_gene: .; CDR3nt: TGCGCCAGCAGCACTACGTCAGGGATCGGGCATGGCTACACCTTC; CDR3aa: CASSTTSGIGHGYTF
abundance: .; j_gene: TRBJ2-3; v_gene: TRBV7-2; d_gene: .; CDR3nt: TGTGCCAGCAGGCCTAGGATTAGCACAGATACGCAGTATTTT; CDR3aa: CASRPRISTDTQYF
abundance: .; j_gene: TRBJ2-7; v_gene: TRBV7-6; d_gene: TRBD1; CDR3nt: TGTGCCAGCAGCATCGGGACAGGGGAAGACGAGCAGTACTTC; CDR3aa: CASSIGTGEDEQYF
abundance: .; j_gene: TRBJ2-1; v_gene: TRBV10-3; d_gene: .; CDR3nt: TGTGCCATCAGATCTCCTAGCAGGACAGACAATGAGCAGTTCTTC; CDR3aa: CAIRSPSRTDNEQFF
abundance: once; j_gene: TRBJ2-7; v_gene: TRBV30; d_gene: .; CDR3nt: TGTGCCTGGAGTGCCGGGACAAACTCCTACGAGCAGTACTTC; CDR3aa: CAWSAGTNSYEQYF
abundance: .; j_gene: TRBJ2-7; v_gene: TRBV18; d_gene: .; CDR3nt: TGTGCCAGCTCACCGGACAGTTTTTACGAGCAGTACTTC; CDR3aa: CASSPDSFYEQYF
abundance: once; j_gene: TRBJ2-7; v_gene: TRBV6-5; d_gene: .; CDR3nt: TGTGCCAGCAGTTCCCGGGACACCTCCTACGAGCAGTACTTC; CDR3aa: CASSSRDTSYEQYF
abundance: .; j_gene: TRBJ2-7; v_gene: TRBV18; d_gene: .; CDR3nt: TGTGCCAGCTCACCACCGATCAGTCAGGGGAAGGGCGAGCAGTACTTC; CDR3aa: CASSPPISQGKGEQYF
abundance: .; j_gene: TRBJ1-1; v_gene: TRBV28; d_gene: TRBD1; CDR3nt: TGTGCCAGCAGTTTCCCCGGGACAGGGAGGGAGTACACTGAAGCTTTCTTT; CDR3aa: CASSFPGTGREYTEAFF
abundance: .; j_gene: TRBJ1-6; v_gene: TRBV5-6; d_gene: .; CDR3nt: TGTGCCAGCAGCTCCAGGGGAGTGTATTCACCCCTCCACTTT; CDR3aa: CASSSRGVYSPLHF
abundance: .; j_gene: TRBJ1-5; v_gene: TRBV19; d_gene: TRBD1; CDR3nt: TGTGCCAGTAGTCCGGGCAGGGGGGTCATCCAGCCCCAGCATTTT; CDR3aa: CASSPGRGVIQPQHF
abundance: .; j_gene: TRBJ1-6; v_gene: TRBV7-3; d_gene: TRBD1; CDR3nt: TGTGCCAGCAGCTTAACGGGACAGAGGAATTCACCCCTCCACTTT; CDR3aa: CASSLTGQRNSPLHF
abundance: .; j_gene: TRBJ2-2; v_gene: TRBV2; d_gene: TRBD1; CDR3nt: TGTGCCAGCAAGAGGCAGGGGGCGAACACCGGGGAGCTGTTTTTT; CDR3aa: CASKRQGANTGELFF
abundance: .; j_gene: TRBJ2-7; v_gene: TRBV4-2; d_gene: TRBD2; CDR3nt: TGTGCCAGCAGCCAAGAGGGAACTAGCGGGATATACGAGCAGTACTTC; CDR3aa: CASSQEGTSGIYEQYF
abundance: .; j_gene: TRBJ2-7; v_gene: TRBV10-3; d_gene: TRBD1; CDR3nt: TGTGCCATCAGTGACCCATCCCGGACAGGGCCCTCCTACGAGCAGTACTTC; CDR3aa: CAISDPSRTGPSYEQYF